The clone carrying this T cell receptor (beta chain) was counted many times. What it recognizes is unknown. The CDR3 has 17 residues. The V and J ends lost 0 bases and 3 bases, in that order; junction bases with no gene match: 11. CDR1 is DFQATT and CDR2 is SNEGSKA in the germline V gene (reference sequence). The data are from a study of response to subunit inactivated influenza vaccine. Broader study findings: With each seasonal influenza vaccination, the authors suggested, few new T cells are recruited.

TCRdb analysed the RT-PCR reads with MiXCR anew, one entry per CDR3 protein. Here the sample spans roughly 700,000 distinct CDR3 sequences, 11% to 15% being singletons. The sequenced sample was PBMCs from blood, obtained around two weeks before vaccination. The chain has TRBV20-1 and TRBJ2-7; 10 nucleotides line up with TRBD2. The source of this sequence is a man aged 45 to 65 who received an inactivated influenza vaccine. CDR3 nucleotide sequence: TGCAGTGCTAGAGAAGACGGGCCAGCGGGAGGGAGCTACGAGCAGTACTTC. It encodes CSAREDGPAGGSYEQYF.